This T cell receptor (beta chain) emerged from a study of T cells after posttransplantation cyclophosphamide. Study results and caveats: Recipient CMV seropositivity and CMV reactivation strongly tracked TRB clonality.

Clones were read by immunoSEQ multiplex PCR, and TCRdb kept only the in-frame ones, dropping some. Of about 32,000 clones detected, about 87% appear once; the ten largest clones hold 15%. From germline, CDR1 is SGHVS and CDR2 FNYEAQ. The CDR3 is 16 amino acids. The ends lost 4 bases at V and 4 bases at J; junction bases unmatched: 5. This clone appeared a few times. Its antigen is unknown. The TCR originated in a woman in her thirties or forties with a blood cancer, CMV-positive, and with a related stem cell donor. The sample consisted of PBMCs. This rearrangement joins TRBV7-6 to TRBJ2-6; TRBD2 agrees at 9 bases. This CDR3 reads CASSSSSGGGANVLTF. CDR3 nucleotide sequence: TGTGCCAGCAGCTCCAGTAGCGGGGGAGGGGCCAACGTCCTGACTTTC.